The rows below give T cell receptor beta chains drawn from one sample of a study of blood T cell repertoires in COVID-19. Profiled with immunoSEQ multiplex PCR; TCRdb holds only in-frame clones, not every one. The sample includes approximately 350,000 clones, over 70% of them seen just once. Source material: peripheral blood. These receptors came from a woman in her fifties or sixties with COVID-19, enrolled during active disease. CDR3s include the opening cysteine and the closing phenylalanine or tryptophan. The D gene is left open where the match is weak. Size values are once, few and many counts, or a class for expanded clones, and some rows have none.

clone_size d_call j_call cdr3_length v_call cdr3_aa cdr3_nt
once TRBD2 TRBJ2-7 16 TRBV6-1 CASSELAGGPRGEQYF TGTGCCAGCAGCGAACTAGCGGGAGGGCCGAGGGGAGAGCAGTACTTC
- TRBD1 TRBJ2-3 11 TRBV12-3/TRBV12-4 CASRTGDVQYF TGTGCCAGCAGAACAGGGGATGTGCAGTATTTT
- TRBD2 TRBJ2-1 15 TRBV7-2 CASSLTSGMGNEQFF TGTGCCAGCAGCTTGACTAGCGGGATGGGTAATGAGCAGTTCTTC
once - TRBJ2-2 13 TRBV6-5 CASRLAYTGELFF TGTGCCAGCAGACTAGCATACACCGGGGAGCTGTTTTTT
- - TRBJ1-5 15 TRBV6-5 CASSSSPGSNQPQHF TGTGCCAGCAGCTCCAGTCCAGGCAGCAATCAGCCCCAGCATTTT
- TRBD2 TRBJ2-1 16 TRBV11-3 CASSPRTSSSYNEQFF TGTGCCAGCAGCCCCCGGACTAGTTCCTCCTACAATGAGCAGTTCTTC
- - TRBJ1-4 15 TRBV10-3 CAISESSPPNEKLFF TGTGCCATCAGTGAGTCCTCTCCCCCTAATGAAAAACTGTTTTTT
- - TRBJ1-1 14 TRBV5-1 CASSYKGWDTEAFF TGCGCCAGCAGCTATAAGGGGTGGGACACTGAAGCTTTCTTT
- TRBD2 TRBJ2-5 17 TRBV4-1 CASSQGPGLAVGETQYF TGCGCCAGCAGCCAAGGCCCCGGACTAGCGGTTGGGGAGACCCAGTACTTC
- TRBD1 TRBJ1-3 13 TRBV6-5 CASIGGAGNTIYF TGTGCCAGCATAGGGGGCGCGGGAAACACCATATATTTT
- TRBD1 TRBJ1-6 15 TRBV7-9 CASSSSTGGGSPLHF TGTGCCAGCAGCTCCTCGACAGGGGGCGGATCACCCCTCCACTTT
- TRBD1 TRBJ2-7 17 TRBV4-1 CASSQGTGTGVTYEQYF TGCGCCAGCAGCCAAGGAACCGGGACAGGGGTAACCTACGAGCAGTACTTC
many - TRBJ1-1 14 TRBV19 CASSITKQNTEAFF TGTGCCAGTAGTATAACAAAACAGAACACTGAAGCTTTCTTT